The sequence of this T cell receptor (beta chain) was determined in a study of T cells after posttransplantation cyclophosphamide. Study-wide results and caveats: TRB clonality was highly associated with recipient CMV seropositivity and reactivation. Skin or GI-infiltrating T cells shared few TRB sequences with blood. Later blood repertoires were often dominated by clones from the donor CD8+ memory compartment.

Treatment was busulfan-fludarabine conditioning, a marrow graft, and cyclophosphamide on days +3 and +4. Sequencing used immunoSEQ multiplex PCR; TCRdb keeps in-frame clones, though not all of them. The sample includes some 15,000 clones, none of them occurring once. CDR3 length: 11 amino acids. The germline CDR1 and CDR2 sequences are GTSNPN and SVGIG (reference sequence). Deletions cut 7 bases from V and 6 bases from J, with 9 bases between. This clone was counted ten times or more. Its antigen is unknown. The sequence was collected from a female patient between 40 and 50 years old who received an allogeneic stem cell transplant from an unrelated donor, was CMV-positive, and had acute GVHD only. Some T cells may be transferred from the graft donor. Sequencing used PBMCs, obtained after allogeneic stem cell transplant with posttransplant cyclophosphamide. This chain links TRBV30 with TRBJ1-4; D is possibly TRBD1 (6 bases). CDR3 loop: CASHRDEKLFF. The CDR3, as DNA: TGTGCCTCCCACAGGGATGAAAAACTGTTTTTT. Together with reference TRBV30 and TRBJ1-4, the CDR3 gives the full variable domain: SQTIHQWPATLVQPVGSPLSLECTVEGTSNPNLYWYRQAAGRGLQLLFYSVGIGQISSEVPQNLSASRPQDRQFILSSKKLLLSDSGFYLCASHRDEKLFFGSGTQLSVL.